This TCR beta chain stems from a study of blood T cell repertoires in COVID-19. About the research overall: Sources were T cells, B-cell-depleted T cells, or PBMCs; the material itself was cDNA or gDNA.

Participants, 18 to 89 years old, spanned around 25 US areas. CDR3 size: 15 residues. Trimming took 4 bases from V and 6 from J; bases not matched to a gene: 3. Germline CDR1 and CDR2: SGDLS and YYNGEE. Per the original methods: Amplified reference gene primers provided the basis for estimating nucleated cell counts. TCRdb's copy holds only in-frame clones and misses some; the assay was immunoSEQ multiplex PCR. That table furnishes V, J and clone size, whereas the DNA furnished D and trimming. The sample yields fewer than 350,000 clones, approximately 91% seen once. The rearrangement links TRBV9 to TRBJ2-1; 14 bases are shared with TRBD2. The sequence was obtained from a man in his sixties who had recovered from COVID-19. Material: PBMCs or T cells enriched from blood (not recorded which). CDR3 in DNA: TGTGCCAGCAGCTCGACTAGCGGGAGGGCCAATGAGCAGTTCTTC. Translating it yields CASSSTSGRANEQFF.